This is a list of T cell receptor beta chains from one sample in a study of Ad26.COV2.S vaccination and SARS-CoV-2 variants. Produced via immunoSEQ multiplex PCR; TCRdb's table is partial and in-frame only. The table shows over 400,000 clones, with about 88% occurring only once. The sample in question was peripheral blood, obtained in a trial of Ad26.COV2.S vaccine versus placebo. The receptor set was obtained from a person between 18 and 60 years old who received the Ad26.COV2.S COVID-19 vaccine or a placebo. CDR3s include the opening cysteine and the closing phenylalanine or tryptophan. The D gene is left open where the match is weak. The size field is filled for only some rows; it gives once, few, many or a size class.

clone size | J gene | V gene | D gene | CDR3 DNA | CDR3 protein
once | TRBJ2-7 | TRBV4-3 | TRBD2 | TGCGCCAGCAGCCCTCAACAGGTCGACGGGGGGGCTTTAACCTACGAGCAGTACTTC | CASSPQQVDGGALTYEQYF
. | TRBJ1-3 | TRBV5-1 | . | TGCGCCAGCAGCAAGACCGCAGCCTCTGGAAACACCATATATTTT | CASSKTAASGNTIYF
. | TRBJ2-3 | TRBV7-3 | . | TGTGCCAGCAGCTTAATACCGGGGGGCACAGATACGCAGTATTTT | CASSLIPGGTDTQYF
. | TRBJ2-1 | TRBV4-3 | . | TGCGCCAGCAGCCAAGATCCAGACTCAGTTACCTACAATGAGCAGTTCTTC | CASSQDPDSVTYNEQFF
. | TRBJ2-2 | TRBV5-8 | . | TGTGCCAGCAGCGTGTTAACCGGGGAGCTGTTTTTT | CASSVLTGELFF
. | TRBJ1-1 | TRBV28 | TRBD1 | TGTGCCCCCAGACAGGACAGGGGGGTGAACACTGAAGCTTTCTTT | CAPRQDRGVNTEAFF
once | TRBJ1-1 | TRBV4-3 | . | TGCGCCAGCAGCCAAGATCACAGGGTCGGTGAAGCTTTCTTT | CASSQDHRVGEAFF
once | TRBJ1-6 | TRBV7-9 | . | TGTGCCAGCAGCTTCATTAATTCACCCCTCCACTTT | CASSFINSPLHF
. | TRBJ1-1 | TRBV6-2/TRBV6-3 | . | TGTGCCAGCAGTTACCTCATGAACACTGAAGCTTTCTTT | CASSYLMNTEAFF
. | TRBJ2-3 | TRBV5-1 | . | TGCGCCAGCAGCTTCCCACTATCGGCAGATACGCAGTATTTT | CASSFPLSADTQYF
. | TRBJ1-2 | TRBV6-5 | . | TGTGCCAGCAGTCACCCCGGGGCGGGAGGCTACACCTTC | CASSHPGAGGYTF
. | TRBJ2-6 | TRBV5-6 | TRBD1 | TGTGCCAGCAGCCTCCTCGACAGGGCCTTTTCTGGGGCCAACGTCCTGACTTTC | CASSLLDRAFSGANVLTF
. | TRBJ1-2 | TRBV30 | . | TGTGCCTGGAGCGACCGGACGACCTATGGCTACACCTTC | CAWSDRTTYGYTF
once | TRBJ1-1 | TRBV5-1 | . | TGCGCCAGCAGCCTAGCCAGGAACACTGAAGCTTTCTTT | CASSLARNTEAFF
few | TRBJ1-1 | TRBV2 | . | TGTGCCAGCAACGCCCTGGGCAGCGCTTTTTTT | CASNALGSAFF
. | TRBJ2-2 | TRBV28 | . | TGTGCCAGCAGTTTTGGGGAGTCGGACACCGGGGAGCTGTTTTTT | CASSFGESDTGELFF
. | TRBJ1-1 | TRBV20-1 | . | TGCAGTGCTAGTAGGCAGACAGCGAACACTGAAGCTTTCTTT | CSASRQTANTEAFF
. | TRBJ2-1 | TRBV5-4 | TRBD2 | TGTGCCAGCAGCTTGTCTGCTAGCGGGATCTTTGAGCAGTTCTTC | CASSLSASGIFEQFF
. | TRBJ2-2 | TRBV19 | . | TGTGCCAGTAGTATTCGACCTACCGGGGAGCTGTTTTTT | CASSIRPTGELFF
. | TRBJ2-1 | TRBV10-3 | . | TGTGCCATCAGTGATCAGGTTAGCGAAGAGCAGTTCTTC | CAISDQVSEEQFF
few | TRBJ2-5 | TRBV18 | . | TGTGCCAGCTCACCGCGGGGTGGAGAGACCCAGTACTTC | CASSPRGGETQYF
. | TRBJ2-2 | TRBV11-3 | TRBD2 | TGTGCCAGCAGCCCCGGACTAGGGAACACCGGGGAGCTGTTTTTT | CASSPGLGNTGELFF
. | TRBJ1-1 | TRBV3-1/TRBV3-2 | . | TGTGCCAGCAGCAAACAGGGCGCGAACACTGAAGCTTTCTTT | CASSKQGANTEAFF
. | TRBJ1-5 | TRBV6-1 | . | TGTGCCAGCAGTGAAAGGTGGGATCGGAATAGCAATCAGCCCCAGCATTTT | CASSERWDRNSNQPQHF
. | TRBJ1-3 | TRBV5-4 | TRBD1 | TGTGCCAGCAGCTTAGGCGGGACAGGGGCCCTACACTCTGGAAACACCATATATTTT | CASSLGGTGALHSGNTIYF
once | TRBJ1-5 | TRBV5-6 | TRBD1 | TGTGCCAGCAGCCTCGACAGGGCCCAGCCCCAGCATTTT | CASSLDRAQPQHF
. | TRBJ1-5 | TRBV3-1/TRBV3-2 | . | TGTGCCAGCAGCGGCACAGGGTCCCTCAATCAGCCCCAGCATTTT | CASSGTGSLNQPQHF
. | TRBJ2-1 | TRBV7-9 | . | TGTGCCAGCATCCCACCGGCCAGCAATGAGCAGTTCTTC | CASIPPASNEQFF
. | TRBJ2-6 | TRBV9 | . | TGTGCCAGCAGCGTAGTGGAAGGGTTGGGGCCTGGGGCCAACGTCCTGACTTTC | CASSVVEGLGPGANVLTF
many | TRBJ1-5 | TRBV30 | . | TGTGCCTGGAACTGGGGCAATCAGCCCCAGCATTTT | CAWNWGNQPQHF
. | TRBJ2-6 | TRBV2 | TRBD1 | TGTGCCAGCAGTGAAGATCCGACAGGGGTCTACTCTGGGGCCAACGTCCTGACTTTC | CASSEDPTGVYSGANVLTF
. | TRBJ1-1 | TRBV25-1 | . | TGTGCCAGCAGCAGGGGTGGGGGGAACACTGAAGCTTTCTTT | CASSRGGGNTEAFF
. | TRBJ1-2 | TRBV5-1 | . | TGCGCCAGCAGCTTGTCGGGGGGCCTGCACGGCTACACCTTC | CASSLSGGLHGYTF
. | TRBJ2-2 | TRBV9 | TRBD2 | TGTGCCAGCAGCGGGAGCGGGGGTATTAACACCGGGGAGCTGTTTTTT | CASSGSGGINTGELFF
. | TRBJ1-4 | TRBV9 | . | TGTGCCAGCAGCCCAGGGCGCACTAATGAAAAACTGTTTTTT | CASSPGRTNEKLFF
. | TRBJ2-5 | TRBV5-4 | TRBD1 | TGTGCCGGGGGCCGGGACAGGGAATCAGAGACCCAGTACTTC | CAGGRDRESETQYF
once | TRBJ1-1 | TRBV14 | . | TGTGCCAGCAGCCCTCAGTGGGGGGGCAAGACTGAAGCTTTCTTT | CASSPQWGGKTEAFF
. | TRBJ2-1 | TRBV7-2 | . | TGTGCCAGCAGCTTAAAGGGCCAGGGGGGCTACAATGAGCAGTTCTTC | CASSLKGQGGYNEQFF
once | TRBJ2-3 | TRBV7-2 | TRBD2 | TGTGCCAGCAGCTTCACTCCTCTTGCGGGAGCGGCAGATACGCAGTATTTT | CASSFTPLAGAADTQYF
. | TRBJ1-4 | TRBV18 | . | TGTGCCAGCTCACCTAACTATGAAAAACTGTTTTTT | CASSPNYEKLFF
. | TRBJ2-2 | TRBV5-1 | . | TGCGCCAGCAGCTTCGGGGGGACAGGGAACACCGGGGAGCTGTTTTTT | CASSFGGTGNTGELFF
. | TRBJ1-1 | TRBV12-3/TRBV12-4 | . | TGTGCCAGCAGCGAACAGGGGAACACTGAAGCTTTCTTT | CASSEQGNTEAFF
. | TRBJ2-3 | TRBV11-3 | . | TGTGCCAGCAGCTCCCTGTGGGGAACAGATACGCAGTATTTT | CASSSLWGTDTQYF
. | TRBJ1-5 | TRBV6-5 | . | TGTGCCAGCAGTTGGCAGGAGGAAGATCAGCCCCAGCATTTT | CASSWQEEDQPQHF
. | TRBJ1-2 | TRBV19 | . | TGTGCCAGTAGATCCCTCTGGGGGTCGGACTATGGCTACACCTTC | CASRSLWGSDYGYTF
. | TRBJ2-5 | TRBV5-1 | . | TGCGCCAGCAGCTTAGCAGGGGTCTTGGAGACCCAGTACTTC | CASSLAGVLETQYF
. | TRBJ1-4 | TRBV4-3 | . | TGCGCCAGCAGCCAAGTCTTGGACATTCATGAAAAACTGTTTTTT | CASSQVLDIHEKLFF
. | TRBJ1-6 | TRBV28 | . | TGTGCCAGCAGTCCTACAACAGGGAGCTCTAATTCACCCCTCCACTTT | CASSPTTGSSNSPLHF
. | TRBJ1-3 | TRBV5-5 | . | TGTGCCAGCAGCTTCAGGGACTCCTCTGGAAACACCATATATTTT | CASSFRDSSGNTIYF
. | TRBJ1-3 | TRBV30 | . | TGTGCCTGGAGTGCCCCCGGGGGTACCTCTGGAAACACCATATATTTT | CAWSAPGGTSGNTIYF
. | TRBJ1-2 | TRBV4-1 | . | TGCGCCAGCAGCCAATCGGCAGGGCCCTATGGCTACACCTTC | CASSQSAGPYGYTF
once | TRBJ2-3 | TRBV2 | . | TGTGCCAGCAGTGAAGCACGGGGGGCCTACACAGATACGCAGTATTTT | CASSEARGAYTDTQYF
. | TRBJ1-1 | TRBV2 | . | TGTGCCAGCAGTGCCAGTCCCCGAGTGAACACTGAAGCTTTCTTT | CASSASPRVNTEAFF
. | TRBJ2-7 | TRBV4-3 | TRBD1 | TGCGCCAGCAGCCAGTTGGGACAGAGCGAGCAGTACTTC | CASSQLGQSEQYF
few | TRBJ1-2 | TRBV7-9 | TRBD1 | TGTGCCAGCAGTACACAGGGGGAGCCTGGCTACACCTTC | CASSTQGEPGYTF
once | TRBJ1-1 | TRBV5-1 | . | TGCGCCAGCAGCTTGCGGGGGTTTGAAACTGAAGCTTTCTTT | CASSLRGFETEAFF
. | TRBJ2-2 | TRBV7-2 | . | TGTGCCAGCAGCTATGATAGCCGGGCGGGGTCCGGGGAGCTGTTTTTT | CASSYDSRAGSGELFF
few | TRBJ1-5 | TRBV7-9 | . | TGTGCCAGCAGCTTAGGGCAGGGTGAGGAACAGCCCCAGCATTTT | CASSLGQGEEQPQHF
. | TRBJ1-5 | TRBV7-2 | TRBD1 | TGTGCCAGCAGCCGGGACAGGGGATATGATCAGCCCCAGCATTTT | CASSRDRGYDQPQHF
. | TRBJ1-5 | TRBV27 | . | TGTGCCAGCAGTATCGGAAAGGGAAGAGGCCAGCCCCAGCATTTT | CASSIGKGRGQPQHF